The 26 T cell receptor beta chains reported below all come from one sample, sequenced in a study of radiotherapy plus CTLA-4 blockade in lung cancer. The data were produced by immunoSEQ multiplex PCR, yet TCRdb's version contains in-frame clones alone and is incomplete. The table lists around 56,000 clones, around 79% of them singletons, with over 15% in the top ten. Here the sequenced sample was peripheral blood, taken from a patient treated with radiotherapy plus ipilimumab. These receptors all come from a human donor with non-small cell lung cancer who had a complete response to radiotherapy plus ipilimumab.

CDR3 DNA sequence: TGTGCCTGGAGTCTCCCTATTGGCATTCAGTACTTC. Translation gives CAWSLPIGIQYF. The chain employs TRBV30 and TRBJ2-4; D is uncertain. Per germline, CDR1 GTSNPN and CDR2 SVGIG (reference sequence). This CDR3 contains 12 residues. Trimming left V 2 bases short and J 9 bases short, with 11 bases between. Using reference TRBV30 and TRBJ2-4 for the parts outside the CDR3, the full variable domain is SQTIHQWPATLVQPVGSPLSLECTVEGTSNPNLYWYRQAAGRGLQLLFYSVGIGQISSEVPQNLSASRPQDRQFILSSKKLLLSDSGFYLCAWSLPIGIQYFGAGTRLSVL.

V and J are TRBV7-2 and TRBJ2-5; TRBD1 aligns across 7 bases. V gave up 6 bases and J gave up 1 base; unmatched junction bases: 8. The germline gives CDR1 SGHTA, CDR2 FQGNSA. This CDR3 has 15 residues. The CDR3 nucleotides read TGTGCCAGCAGTTCTTACCGGGACAGCCAAGAGACCCAGTACTTC. Residues: CASSSYRDSQETQYF.

The J gene is TRBJ2-5, the V gene TRBV2; 12 bases map to TRBD1. The end of the DNA fits TRBJ2-7 better, so the J call may be wrong. The CDR3 spans 14 residues. Germline CDR1 and CDR2: SNHLY and FYNNEI. CDR3 sequence: CASKGTGGIYEQYF. Written as DNA, the CDR3 is TGTGCCAGCAAGGGGACAGGGGGCATCTACGAGCAGTACTTC.

The CDR3 DNA follows: TGCGCCAGCAGCCCTACGACAGGGCTCACTGAAGCTTTCTTT. Translated: CASSPTTGLTEAFF. J is TRBJ1-1 and V is TRBV10-2; the match to TRBD1 covers 7 bases. CDR3 size: 14 residues. Per germline, CDR1 WSHSY and CDR2 SAAADI. The V gene end was trimmed by 6 bases and the J gene end by 4 bases; junction bases not matched to a gene: 8.

The CDR3 DNA reads as TGCGCCAGCAGTAGTGAATCCCCGGGGGTAGCGGGAGGGCCCAGGAATGAGCAGTTCTTC. It codes for CASSSESPGVAGGPRNEQFF. The V and J genes are TRBV5-1 and TRBJ2-1; 11 bases align to TRBD2. Germline V lookup: CDR1 SGHRS, CDR2 YFSETQ. The V and J ends lost 5 bases and 7 bases, in that order; junction bases with no gene match: 23. The CDR3 runs 20 residues.

The rearrangement links TRBV2 to TRBJ2-3; 8 positions match TRBD1. The CDR3 sequence is 15 residues long. Losses at the gene ends were 3 bases for V and 3 bases for J; bases not matched to a gene: 5. The germline V gene encodes CDR1 SNHLY and CDR2 FYNNEI. CDR3 loop: CASSDRTGRTDTQYF. CDR3 in DNA: TGTGCCAGCAGTGACAGGACAGGGCGAACAGATACGCAGTATTTT. The full variable domain, in which reference TRBV2 and TRBJ2-3 provide the parts outside the CDR3, is EPEVTQTPSHQVTQMGQEVILRCVPISNHLYFYWYRQILGQKVEFLVSFYNNEISEKSEIFDDQFSVERPDGSNFTLKIRSTKLEDSAMYFCASSDRTGRTDTQYFGPGTRLTVL.

This clone has only one observation. The chain joins TRBV7-9 to TRBJ2-1; 10 nucleotides line up with TRBD2. Germline lookup yields CDR1 SEHNR and CDR2 FQNEAQ (reference sequence). The CDR3 contains 17 residues. The ends lost 3 bases at V and 4 bases at J; junction bases unmatched: 9. The CDR3 here is CASSLPPGTSVYNEQFF. The CDR3 bases are TGTGCCAGCAGCTTGCCGCCCGGGACTAGCGTTTACAATGAGCAGTTCTTC. The full variable domain, completed using reference TRBV7-9 and TRBJ2-1, is DTGVSQNPRHKITKRGQNVTFRCDPISEHNRLYWYRQTLGQGPEFLTYFQNEAQLEKSRLLSDRFSAERPKGSFSTLEIQRTEQGDSAMYLCASSLPPGTSVYNEQFFGPGTRLTVL.

The rearrangement uses TRBV5-1 and TRBJ2-1, with TRBD1 matching 8 bases. CDR1 is SGHRS and CDR2 is YFSETQ in the germline V gene. This CDR3 has 15 amino acids. Unmatched junction bases numbered 5, after V lost 4 bases and J lost 2 bases. The chain's CDR3 is CASSVRDRTYNEQFF. The CDR3 region has the DNA TGCGCCAGCAGCGTCCGGGACAGGACCTACAATGAGCAGTTCTTC.

This clone has a handful of counts. The chain has TRBV6-5 and TRBJ2-7; TRBD2 matches 9 bases. CDR3 length: 15 residues. J gave up 5 bases and V 0 bases, and 5 bases lay outside the gene matches. Germline V CDR1 and CDR2: MNHEY, SVGAGI. DNA for the CDR3: TGTGCCAGCAGTTACTCCCGGCTAGCGGGGAACGAGCAGTACTTC. It translates to CASSYSRLAGNEQYF.

The rearrangement joins TRBV12-5 to TRBJ2-3; no reliable D call. CDR3 length: 14 residues. CDR1 is LGHNT and CDR2 is FRNRAP in the germline V gene. V was trimmed by 7 bases and J by 7 bases, leaving 18 bases between them. In nucleotides, the CDR3 is TGTGCTAGTGCAAATCCCCTCCCCGAGTATACGCAGTATTTT. It encodes CASANPLPEYTQYF.

The J gene is TRBJ2-7, the V gene TRBV18; D might be TRBD2 (5 bases). This CDR3 contains 15 residues. The V gene lost 6 bases and the J gene lost 6 bases, with 21 bases spanning the gap. In germline, CDR1 is KGHSH, CDR2 LQKENI. The CDR3 is CASSLLEGGAGEQYV. CDR3 bases: TGTGCCAGCTCCCTCCTTGAAGGTGGCGCGGGCGAGCAGTACGTC.

The V gene is TRBV18, the J gene TRBJ1-1, with D possibly matching TRBD1 (6 bases). CDR1 and CDR2 (germline): KGHSH, LQKENI. The V and J ends lost 6 bases and 1 base respectively, with 12 bases between them. CDR3 size: 14 residues. The CDR3 reads CASSPDSSNTEAFF. The CDR3 DNA sequence: TGTGCCAGCTCGCCGGACAGTTCGAACACTGAAGCTTTCTTT. The full variable domain, with the rest looked up from reference TRBV18 and TRBJ1-1, is NAGVMQNPRHLVRRRGQEARLRCSPMKGHSHVYWYRQLPEEGLKFMVYLQKENIIDESGMPKERFSAEFPKEGPSILRIQQVVRGDSAAYFCASSPDSSNTEAFFGQGTRLTVV.

The chain combines TRBV29-1 with TRBJ1-1; 7 bases fit TRBD1. The CDR3 runs to 13 residues. The V and J ends lost 6 bases and 0 bases, in that order; junction bases with no gene match: 4. The germline gives CDR1 SQVTM, CDR2 ANQGSEA. The CDR3 reads CSVGGQMNTEAFF. As DNA, the CDR3 is TGCAGCGTGGGGGGACAGATGAACACTGAAGCTTTCTTT.

The chain links TRBV2 to TRBJ2-3; 12 nucleotides agree with TRBD2. This CDR3 has 15 residues. The germline V gene encodes CDR1 SNHLY and CDR2 FYNNEI. V was pared by 7 bases and J by 6 bases, with 8 bases of the junction left unmatched. CDR3 DNA sequence: TGTGCCAGCACTAGACTAGCGGGGGTAAGGGATACGCAGTATTTT. Translated: CASTRLAGVRDTQYF.

The CDR3 region is CASSYSQGAGGYTF. The CDR3 region has the DNA TGTGCCAGCAGTTACTCCCAGGGGGCAGGGGGCTACACCTTC. The rearrangement joins TRBV6-5 to TRBJ1-2, with TRBD1 matching over 8 bases. This CDR3 comprises 14 residues. V lost 0 bases, J lost 8 bases, and 5 bases stayed unmatched. Looked up from germline, CDR1 is MNHEY and CDR2 is SVGAGI.

CDR3 bases: TGTGCCAGCAGCCGGCCAGGGGTCAATGAGCAGTTCTTC. It translates to CASSRPGVNEQFF. The rearrangement joins TRBV11-3 to TRBJ2-1; maybe TRBD1 (6 bases). The length of the CDR3 is 13 residues. CDR1 is SGHNT, CDR2 YENEEA, per germline. Trimming took 5 bases from V and 6 from J, leaving 11 bases between them.

This clone was counted only a few times. This rearrangement joins TRBV19 to TRBJ1-4; no definite D call. Germline CDR1 reads LNHDA; CDR2 reads SQIVND (reference sequence). V lost 5 bases to trimming and J lost 0 bases, with 10 bases between them. The CDR3 covers 15 residues. CDR3 sequence reads: CASSRPGATNEKLFF. In DNA form, the CDR3 reads TGTGCCAGTAGTCGGCCGGGAGCAACTAATGAAAAACTGTTTTTT.

This clone turned up a few times. The chain has TRBV18 and TRBJ1-4; D is possibly TRBD1 (5 bases). This CDR3 spans 15 amino acids. The ends were cut back, 3 bases at V and 7 bases at J, with 15 bases in the middle. Germline V gene data show CDR1 as KGHSH and CDR2 as LQKENI. The DNA for the CDR3 is TGTGCCAGCTCACCGTTCGACAGAACACCTGAAAAACTGTTTTTT. Translated: CASSPFDRTPEKLFF.

The rearrangement links TRBV5-8 to TRBJ1-2; D is unclear. This CDR3 has 15 residues. V was pared by 4 bases and J by 4 bases, with 17 bases between. Germline CDR1 reads SGHTS; CDR2 reads YDEGEE. CDR3 nucleotide sequence: TGTGCCAGCAGCCTTCGGGGTGGGCAGTCCTATGGCTACACCTTC. Translation gives CASSLRGGQSYGYTF.

The chain carries TRBV7-6 and TRBJ1-1; D not certain. The CDR3 loop spans 11 amino acids. From germline, CDR1 is SGHVS and CDR2 FNYEAQ. The V and J ends lost 1 base and 6 bases respectively, with 3 bases between them. The CDR3 DNA is TGTGCCAGCAGCTTAGACTCTGAAGCTTTCTTT. Residues: CASSLDSEAFF.

The gene calls are TRBV2 and TRBJ1-2; the D is unclear. Per germline, CDR1 SNHLY and CDR2 FYNNEI. The ends were cut back, 5 bases at V and 2 bases at J, with 9 bases in the middle. This CDR3 is 13 amino acids long. CDR3 sequence reads: CASSLQKNYGYTF. The CDR3, as DNA: TGTGCCAGCAGTTTACAGAAGAACTATGGCTACACCTTC. Full variable domain (missing parts from reference TRBV2 and TRBJ1-2): EPEVTQTPSHQVTQMGQEVILRCVPISNHLYFYWYRQILGQKVEFLVSFYNNEISEKSEIFDDQFSVERPDGSNFTLKIRSTKLEDSAMYFCASSLQKNYGYTFGSGTRLTVV.

This CDR3 reads CASSAATGFSEAFF. The CDR3 nucleotides read TGTGCCAGCAGCGCCGCCACAGGGTTTTCTGAAGCTTTCTTT. The V gene is TRBV5-4, the J gene TRBJ1-1; D may be TRBD1 (6 bases). Trimming took 4 bases from V and 6 from J, leaving 16 bases between them. Germline V gene sequence: CDR1 SGHNT, CDR2 YYREEE (reference sequence). CDR3 size: 14 residues.

This chain links TRBV29-1 with TRBJ1-1; 11 bases align to TRBD1. J gave up 9 bases and V 6 bases, and 9 bases lay outside the gene matches. Germline CDR1 and CDR2: SQVTM and ANQGSEA. This CDR3 comprises 13 residues. The CDR3 is CSVARTGGNQAFF. Written as DNA, the CDR3 is TGCAGCGTCGCCCGGACAGGGGGCAACCAAGCTTTCTTT.

V usage is TRBV7-6 and J usage is TRBJ2-5; TRBD2 matches 10 bases. This CDR3 has 16 amino acids. Germline CDR1 SGHVS, CDR2 FNYEAQ. V shed 5 bases, J shed 0 bases, and the junction held 6 bases outside the gene matches. The CDR3, as DNA: TGTGCCAGCAGCCAGACTAGCGGGCGAAACCAAGAGACCCAGTACTTC. It specifies CASSQTSGRNQETQYF.

The V gene is TRBV4-1, the J gene TRBJ1-3; D is possibly TRBD1 (6 bases). The CDR3 is 16 residues long. Germline V gives CDR1 MGHRA, CDR2 YSYEKL. Between the trimmed V and J ends, which lost 2 bases and 6 bases, there was a span of 17 bases. CDR3 protein: CASSQRLDSFINTIYF. In DNA form, the CDR3 reads TGCGCCAGCAGCCAACGTTTGGACAGCTTTATAAACACCATATATTTT.

The V call is TRBV4-1, the J call TRBJ1-2, with 9 bases fitting TRBD1. The trim removed 1 base at V and 7 bases at J, leaving 19 bases unmatched. Germline V lookup: CDR1 MGHRA, CDR2 YSYEKL. The CDR3 contains 19 residues. The CDR3 loop reads CASSQGLLSYRGQWVGYTF. Here the CDR3 DNA reads TGCGCCAGCAGCCAAGGCCTGCTGTCCTACAGGGGGCAATGGGTTGGCTACACCTTC.